This T cell receptor beta chain was captured in a study of blood T cell repertoires in COVID-19. At the level of the study: There were acute and convalescent COVID-19 samples, and they came from the United States, Italy and Spain.

Sequencing used immunoSEQ multiplex PCR; TCRdb keeps in-frame clones, though not all of them. The repertoire holds roughly 190,000 clones, roughly 87% seen once, with about 2.3% in the top ten. Germline CDR1 reads MNHEY; CDR2 reads SVGAGI. The CDR3 loop spans 15 amino acids. V trimming: 6 bases; J trimming: 2 bases; junction bases outside the gene matches: 9. The table lists this clone with a count of one. Participants reported their clinical history, and cohort assignment relied on those reports. Two consecutive negative NP/OP PCR tests, clearance, or resolved symptoms defined Cohort 3 recovery. The sequenced sample was PBMCs or T cells enriched from blood (not recorded which). This receptor was obtained from a woman in her 30s who had recovered from COVID-19. The V call is TRBV6-5, the J call TRBJ2-7, with TRBD1 matching over 8 bases. Written as DNA, the CDR3 is TGTGCCAGCAGCTCGGACAGGGCGGGAACCTACGAGCAGTACTTC. Amino acids: CASSSDRAGTYEQYF.